This entry is about one T cell receptor (beta chain). This clonotype was counted only a few times. What this receptor recognizes is not known. No quality values exist for individual bases; no much larger clone is one base distant. The sample originates from a study of naive and memory T cell subsets (dated by TCRdb to 2017 to 2019). Context from the whole study: An open-source, UMI-based TCR alpha and beta sequencing pipeline was applied to sorted naive and memory peripheral blood T cell subsets. The results of the functional CMV T cell responses matched the IgG serology results in every case. RNA was DNase-treated and reverse transcribed with TCR constant-region primers, mostly using SuperScript III. General findings and caveats noted by the study authors: RNA-based TCR counts may be influenced by expression changes linked to T cell activation and differentiation. Each clonotype was defined as a single alpha or beta chain sequence rather than as a paired alpha/beta receptor. A power law was followed by TCR abundance, with an exponent that differed between naive and memory subsets but was consistent across the three individuals. The repertoire findings for the naive and memory subsets could not be validated against a ground truth, as none was available. Following error correction, more than 95% of naive TCR sequences occurred only once, which made naive abundance distributions much steeper than those of memory subsets. A few larger clonotypes were present in naive repertoires, especially CD8 naive repertoires, and these clonotypes were possibly memory cells re-expressing CD45RA. In both CD4 and CD8 cells, a rise in Gini index and a fall in Shannon and inverse Simpson diversity were observed from naive through CM, EM and EMRA.

Cut back by 1 base and 0 bases, the V and J ends lie 9 bases apart. CDR1 is given as SGHRS and CDR2 as YFSETQ, both from the germline V gene. The CDR3 goes from the cysteine to the phenylalanine over 15 residues. Only the CDR3 DNA is retained, 45 bases long and in frame from the first base. From the second PCR step on, the TCR alpha and beta chain libraries were amplified in separate reactions. To determine each donor's CMV status, fresh PBMCs were stimulated overnight with CMV viral lysate, and IFNgamma production from CD4+ T cells was then assessed. CD4 T cells were positively selected with Miltenyi beads, followed by positive selection of CD8 T cells from the CD4-negative fraction. Cells stained for CD3, CD4, CD8, CD45RA, CD27 and a live/dead dye were sorted on a BD Aria II into four subsets by CD45RA and CD27. Blood was obtained from a few healthy volunteers, and the blood from each volunteer was fractionated into CD4 and CD8 T cells and subsequently into four differentiation subsets. About 120 ml of peripheral blood was taken from each donor, and PBMC were separated by density-gradient centrifugation on Ficoll-Paque PLUS. Sorted cells were lysed in RLT buffer, after which RNA was extracted using a Qiagen RNeasy kit and stored at -80 degrees C.

Receptors were amplified or captured by UMI-ligation and nested PCR. The beta constant-region primer was an equimolar mix of two oligonucleotides covering both TRBC1 and TRBC2. The ligated cDNA went through four rounds of PCR with nested alpha and beta constant-region primers together with the SP2 primer. A single-stranded oligonucleotide carrying the SP2 primer and a 12-nucleotide UMI was ligated to the 3' end of the cDNA by T4 RNA ligase 1. Incubation of the ligation reaction lasted roughly 20-24 hours at 16 degrees C. PCR2 was typically performed as a SYBR Green qPCR and was stopped at a predetermined threshold so that over-amplification was prevented. Every purification after the first one was done using Agencourt AMPure XP magnetic beads. Libraries were quantified by Qubit and checked on a TapeStation, where a main peak was expected near 650 bp. Pooled libraries were sequenced on an Illumina MiSeq using v2 2x251 paired-end kits, and typically 1-2 million reads were obtained per sample. Each sample library was pooled at roughly 4 nM, and about 4.5-7% PhiX was included to improve cluster recognition. As for how the authors treated the data: Using tag matching that tolerated one base-pair mismatch, Decombinator assigned V and J genes to FASTQ reads that had been processed by Demultiplexor. UMIs were used by Collapsinator to correct both sequencing errors and frequency errors arising from PCR heterogeneity. CDR3Translator translated TCRs and extracted CDR3s from the conserved cysteine to the FGXG phenylalanine, flagging non-productive sequences. Gini, Shannon entropy and inverse Simpson indices were computed after subsampling the repertoires to the same number of UMI-defined TCRs. Within the linear range, a power law was fitted to clonotype abundance distributions using maximum likelihood. When run on a single naive CD8 sample, MIGEC and the pipeline yielded similar UMI counts, similar unique TCR numbers and similar clonal distributions. One analysis removed from the naive repertoire any naive TCRs that were also found in any memory subset from the same donor. A set of some 7,000 CMV-associated CDR3 sequences, compiled from VDJdb and a published dataset, was used to search the repertoires. The public reads were reprocessed in TCRdb via fastp at Q25 and MiXCR, keeping in-frame beta chains. Identical CDR3 proteins give one entry, which carries the most common genes and DNA. These V and J calls derive from TCRdb rather than the authors' analysis. The sample table lists over 65,000 distinct CDR3 sequences, 9% of them with a count of one. Over 1% of the sample is in the top ten clones.

Sequencing was performed on naive CD8+ T cells from blood. This specimen's cell subset or site label, per the study, means: naive T cells, CD45RA high CD27+. The TCR originated in a human donor in good health. The rearrangement joined TRBV5-1 to TRBJ2-3, with a weak D call of TRBD1 (6 bases match). The DNA sequence is as follows: TGCGCCAGCAGCTTGTCGGACAGTAGCACAGATACGCAGTATTTT. This is translated as CASSLSDSSTDTQYF.